This T cell receptor beta chain originates from a study of identical twins. The CDR3 extends over 15 amino acids. Germline assignment: CDR1 MNHNS and CDR2 SASEGT. V was cut by 2 bases and J by 7 bases, with 12 bases left in between. TCRdb re-analysed the 5' RACE reads in MiXCR, keeping a single row per CDR3 protein. Altogether roughly 1,500,000 distinct CDR3 sequences are present, around a third being singletons, with the ten largest covering 0.27%. This clonotype has a handful of counts. The specimen sequenced was cord blood. The chain couples TRBV6-1 to TRBJ1-6; D remains ambiguous. This TCR derives from a newborn girl in good health. The CDR3 DNA reads TGTGCCAGCAGTGAATCCCACAGAATAAATTCACCCCTCCACTTT. It translates to CASSESHRINSPLHF.